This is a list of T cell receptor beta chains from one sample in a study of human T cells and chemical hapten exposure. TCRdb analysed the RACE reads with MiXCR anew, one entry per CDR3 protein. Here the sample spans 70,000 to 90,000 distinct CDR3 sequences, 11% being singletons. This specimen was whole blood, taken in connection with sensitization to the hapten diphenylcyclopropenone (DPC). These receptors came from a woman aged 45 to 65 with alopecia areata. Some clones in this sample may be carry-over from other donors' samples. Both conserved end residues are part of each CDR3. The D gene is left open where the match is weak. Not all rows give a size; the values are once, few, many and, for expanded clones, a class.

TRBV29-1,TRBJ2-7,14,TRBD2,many,TGCAGCGTTCTAGCGGAGCCCTTCTCCTACGAGCAGTACTTC,CSVLAEPFSYEQYF
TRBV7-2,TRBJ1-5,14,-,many,TGTGCCAGCAGCTTAGTCAGGGAACGACAGCCCCAGCATTTT,CASSLVRERQPQHF
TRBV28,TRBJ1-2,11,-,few,TGTGCCAGCAGTTTAATGAATGGCTACACCTTC,CASSLMNGYTF
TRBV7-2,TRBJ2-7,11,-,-,TGTGCCAGCAGCCCCTTGGAGGAGCAGTACTTC,CASSPLEEQYF
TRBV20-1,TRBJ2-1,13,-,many,TGCAGTGCGCAGCAGAGCTCCTACAATGAGCAGTTCTTC,CSAQQSSYNEQFF
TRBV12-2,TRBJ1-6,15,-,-,TGTGCAAGTCCACACGACAGAGCCTCTAATTCACCCCTCCACTTT,CASPHDRASNSPLHF
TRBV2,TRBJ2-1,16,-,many,TGTGCCAGCAGTGAAGACAGGGCTGTATCCTACAATGAGCAGTTCTTC,CASSEDRAVSYNEQFF
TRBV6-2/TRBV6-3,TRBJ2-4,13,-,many,TGTGCCAGCAGTTGGTCCCTTGGGGGCATTCAGTACTTC,CASSWSLGGIQYF
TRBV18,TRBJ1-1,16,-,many,TGTGCCAGCTCACCAAACAGGGTGCGAAGTGGGCCTGAAGCTTTCTTT,CASSPNRVRSGPEAFF
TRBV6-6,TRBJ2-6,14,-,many,TGTGCCAGCACCAGGGCAGGAGGGGCCAACGTCCTGACTTTC,CASTRAGGANVLTF
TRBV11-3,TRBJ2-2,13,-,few,TGTGCCAGCGCTGTTGCGAACACCGGGGAGCTGTTTTTT,CASAVANTGELFF
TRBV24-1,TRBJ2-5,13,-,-,TGTGCCACCAGTGGGAACAGCCAAGAGACCCAGTACTTC,CATSGNSQETQYF
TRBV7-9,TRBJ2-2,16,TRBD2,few,TGTGCCAGCACCGTTTTGGGCGGGAGCGCGGCCGGGGAGCTGTTTTTT,CASTVLGGSAAGELFF
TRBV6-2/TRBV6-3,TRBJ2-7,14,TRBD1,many,TGTGCCAGCAGTTGGACACAGGGGCAGTACGAGCAGTACTTC,CASSWTQGQYEQYF
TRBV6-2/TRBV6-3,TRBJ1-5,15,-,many,TGTGCCAGCAGTTATCTGGGGGGCTCAGGGCAGCCCCAGCATTTT,CASSYLGGSGQPQHF
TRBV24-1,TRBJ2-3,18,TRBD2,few,TGTGCCACCAGCTCCCTCCCGGGACTAGCGGGAGAGTTGGATACGCAGTATTTT,CATSSLPGLAGELDTQYF
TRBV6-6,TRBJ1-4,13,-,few,TGTGCCAGCGGGGCGGATCCGGGGGAAAAACTGTTTTTT,CASGADPGEKLFF
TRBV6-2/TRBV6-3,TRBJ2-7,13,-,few,TGTGCCAGCAGTCCAACTATTACGGACGAGCAGTACTTC,CASSPTITDEQYF
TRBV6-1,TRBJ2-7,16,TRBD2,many,TGTGCCAGCAGCGAGGGACTAGCGGGGTTCTCCTACGAGCAGTACTTC,CASSEGLAGFSYEQYF
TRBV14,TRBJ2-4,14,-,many,TGTGCCAGCAGCCACCTCTTGACAGAAAACATTCAGTACTTC,CASSHLLTENIQYF
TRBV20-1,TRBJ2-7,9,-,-,TGCAGTGCGGGCGTCGAGCAGTACTTC,CSAGVEQYF
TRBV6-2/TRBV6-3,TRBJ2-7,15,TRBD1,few,TGTGCCAGCAGTCCTGACAGGGCGCGCTCCTACGAGCAGTACTTC,CASSPDRARSYEQYF
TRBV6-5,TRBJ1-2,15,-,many,TGTGCCAGCAGTCGCACCGGGGGGCTTAGCTATGGCTACACCTTC,CASSRTGGLSYGYTF
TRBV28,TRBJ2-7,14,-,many,TGTGCCAGCAAGTGGACCCTAGGGGGATACGAGCAGTACTTC,CASKWTLGGYEQYF
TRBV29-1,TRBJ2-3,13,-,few,TGCAGCGCCCGGGACCTTAGCACAGATACGCAGTATTTT,CSARDLSTDTQYF
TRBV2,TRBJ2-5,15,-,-,TGTGCCAGCAGTGAGGACTCATACTCACAAGAGACCCAGTACTTC,CASSEDSYSQETQYF
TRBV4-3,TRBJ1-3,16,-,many,TGCGCCAGCAGCCAAGATCAGCGCAGCTCTGGAAACACCATATATTTT,CASSQDQRSSGNTIYF
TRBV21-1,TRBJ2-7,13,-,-,TGTGCATGCCCTCGGGGGACAGACTACGAGCAGTACTTC,CACPRGTDYEQYF
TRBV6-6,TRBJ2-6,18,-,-,TGTGCCAGCAGTTCCCCCGGCAGGGGCATCTCTGGGGCCAACGTCCTGACTTTC,CASSSPGRGISGANVLTF
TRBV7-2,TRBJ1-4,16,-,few,TGTGCCAGCAGCACGACATCCGGGTCCCCGGGGGAAAAACTGTTTTTT,CASSTTSGSPGEKLFF
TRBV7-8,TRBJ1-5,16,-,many,TGTGCCAGCAGCTTAGTAGTGCGGCGGAGGAATCAGCCCCAGCATTTT,CASSLVVRRRNQPQHF
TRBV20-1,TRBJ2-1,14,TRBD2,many,TGCAGTGCTCTCAGCGGGAGCTCCTACAATGAGCAGTTCTTC,CSALSGSSYNEQFF
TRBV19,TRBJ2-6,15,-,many,TGTGCCAGTAGTATCCCGGGTCCTGGGGCCAACGTCCTGACTTTC,CASSIPGPGANVLTF
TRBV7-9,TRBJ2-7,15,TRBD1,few,TGTGCCAGCAGCTTAGGGGGGACAGGGTCCTACGAGCAGTACTTC,CASSLGGTGSYEQYF
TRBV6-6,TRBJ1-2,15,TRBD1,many,TGTGCCAGCAGGGAACCCGGGACAGGGGGCTCTGGCTACACCTTC,CASREPGTGGSGYTF
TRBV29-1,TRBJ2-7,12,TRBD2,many,TGCAGCGTTGGGGGGGGAGCCTACGAGCAGTACTTC,CSVGGGAYEQYF
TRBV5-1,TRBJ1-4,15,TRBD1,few,TGCGCCAGCAGCTCTCCGGACAGGGCTAATGAAAAACTGTTTTTT,CASSSPDRANEKLFF
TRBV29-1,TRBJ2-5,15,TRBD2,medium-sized,TGCAGCGTTGATCCGACTAGCGGGAGCCAAGAGACCCAGTACTTC,CSVDPTSGSQETQYF
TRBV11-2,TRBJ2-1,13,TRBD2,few,TGTGCCAGCAGACCAGCGGGAGGTAGTGAGCAGTTCTTC,CASRPAGGSEQFF
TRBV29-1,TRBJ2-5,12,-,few,TGCAGCGCCGAGGCTGTGGTTGAGACCCAGTACTTC,CSAEAVVETQYF
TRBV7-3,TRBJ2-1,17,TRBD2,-,TGTGCCAGCAGCTTAACTCGCCCAGCGGGAGGGCCAAATGAGCAGTTCTTC,CASSLTRPAGGPNEQFF
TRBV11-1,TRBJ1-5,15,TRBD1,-,TGTGCCAGCAGCTTGGGGACAGGGGGTAAGCAGCCCCAGCATTTT,CASSLGTGGKQPQHF
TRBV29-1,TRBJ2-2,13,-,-,TGCAGCGGACGTCGGACCAACACCGGGGAGCTGTTTTTT,CSGRRTNTGELFF
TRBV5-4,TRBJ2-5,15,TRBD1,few,TGTGCCAGCAGCCACGCCCGGGACAGACAAGAGACCCAGTACTTC,CASSHARDRQETQYF
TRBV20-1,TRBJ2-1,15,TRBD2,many,TGCAGTGCTAGAGCATCTAGCGGGAGGTTAGATGAGCAGTTCTTC,CSARASSGRLDEQFF
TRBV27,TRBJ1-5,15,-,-,TGTGCCAGCAGTTTCAACCCAGGAATCAATCAGCCCCAGCATTTT,CASSFNPGINQPQHF